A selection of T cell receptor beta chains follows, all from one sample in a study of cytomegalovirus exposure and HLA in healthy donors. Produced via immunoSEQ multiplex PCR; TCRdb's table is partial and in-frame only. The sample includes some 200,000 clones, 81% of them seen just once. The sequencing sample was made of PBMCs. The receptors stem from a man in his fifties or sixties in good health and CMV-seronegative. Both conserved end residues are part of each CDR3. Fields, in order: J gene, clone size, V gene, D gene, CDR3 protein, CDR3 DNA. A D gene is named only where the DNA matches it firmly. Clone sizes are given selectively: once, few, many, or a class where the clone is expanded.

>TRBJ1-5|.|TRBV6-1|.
CATSGEPNQPQHF
TGTGCCACCTCAGGGGAACCTAATCAGCCCCAGCATTTT
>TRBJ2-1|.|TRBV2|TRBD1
CASSAGTGTYNEQFF
TGTGCCAGCAGCGCCGGGACAGGAACCTACAATGAGCAGTTCTTC
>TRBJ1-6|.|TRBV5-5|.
CASRVESPYNSPLHF
TGTGCCAGCAGGGTCGAGTCGCCCTATAATTCACCCCTCCACTTT
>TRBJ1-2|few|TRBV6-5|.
CASSYEDSYGYTF
TGTGCCAGCAGTTACGAGGACAGTTATGGCTACACCTTC
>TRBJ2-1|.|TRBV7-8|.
CASSLPRRYGVGEQFF
TGTGCCAGCAGCTTACCCCGTAGGTACGGGGTCGGTGAGCAGTTCTTC
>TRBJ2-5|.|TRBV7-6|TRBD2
CASSLGPAGEQYF
TGTGCCAGCAGCTTAGGACCTGCGGGAGAGCAGTACTTC
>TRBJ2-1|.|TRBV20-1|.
CSASRVHEQFF
TGCAGTGCTTCCAGGGTACATGAGCAGTTCTTC
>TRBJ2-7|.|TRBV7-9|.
CASSAGAPPAYEQYF
TGTGCCAGCAGTGCTGGGGCCCCACCAGCCTACGAGCAGTACTTC
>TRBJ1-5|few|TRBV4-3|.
CASSQDTGYQPQHF
TGCGCCAGCAGCCAAGATACAGGCTATCAGCCCCAGCATTTT
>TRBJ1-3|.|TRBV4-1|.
CASSRGPISGNTIYF
TGCGCCAGCAGCCGGGGCCCTATCTCTGGAAACACCATATATTTT
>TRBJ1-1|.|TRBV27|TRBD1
CASRLYTGTGADTEAFF
TGTGCCAGCAGACTCTATACCGGGACAGGAGCGGACACTGAAGCTTTCTTT
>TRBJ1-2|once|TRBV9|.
CASSVIQGSYTF
TGTGCCAGCAGCGTGATTCAGGGGTCCTACACCTTC
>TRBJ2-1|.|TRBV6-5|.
CASSRSGRSYNEQFF
TGTGCCAGCAGTCGTAGCGGTCGTTCCTACAATGAGCAGTTCTTC
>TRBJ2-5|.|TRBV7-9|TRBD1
CASSSARQTRDREKETQYF
TGTGCCAGCAGCTCCGCCAGACAAACCCGGGACAGGGAAAAGGAGACCCAGTACTTC
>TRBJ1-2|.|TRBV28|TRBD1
CASQYPGQGSGYTF
TGTGCCAGCCAATATCCGGGACAGGGGTCTGGCTACACCTTC
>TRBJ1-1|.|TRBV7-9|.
CASRDGRVGNTEAFF
TGTGCCAGCAGAGACGGCAGGGTGGGGAACACTGAAGCTTTCTTT
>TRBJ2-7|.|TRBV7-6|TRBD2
CASSSGLAGLREQYF
TGTGCCAGCAGCTCGGGACTAGCGGGGTTGAGGGAGCAGTACTTC
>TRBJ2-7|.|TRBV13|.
CASSLSPLSYEQYF
TGTGCCAGCAGCTTAAGCCCTCTGTCCTACGAGCAGTACTTC
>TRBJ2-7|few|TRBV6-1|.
CASSEPGRSVYEQYF
TGTGCCAGCAGTGAACCCGGCCGGAGTGTCTACGAGCAGTACTTC
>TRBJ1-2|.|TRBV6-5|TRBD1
CASSYGTGFYYGYTF
TGTGCCAGCAGTTACGGGACAGGGTTCTACTATGGCTACACCTTC
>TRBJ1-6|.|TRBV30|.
CAWSVGRTAGNSPLHF
TGTGCCTGGAGTGTTGGCAGAACGGCGGGTAATTCACCCCTCCACTTT
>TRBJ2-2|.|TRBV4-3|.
CASSQDPGGELFF
TGCGCCAGCAGCCAAGATCCGGGCGGGGAGCTGTTTTTT
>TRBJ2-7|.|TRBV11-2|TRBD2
CASSPRLAGFSYEQYF
TGTGCCAGCAGCCCAAGACTAGCGGGATTCTCCTACGAGCAGTACTTC
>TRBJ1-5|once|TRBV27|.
CASSSVPGGPQHF
TGTGCCAGCAGTTCCGTGCCCGGAGGGCCCCAGCATTTT
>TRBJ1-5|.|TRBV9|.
CASSVGGGPGQPQHF
TGTGCCAGCAGCGTTGGGGGGGGGCCCGGACAGCCCCAGCATTTT
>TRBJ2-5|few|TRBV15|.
CATSRDLGGETQYF
TGTGCCACCAGCAGGGATCTGGGGGGAGAGACCCAGTACTTC
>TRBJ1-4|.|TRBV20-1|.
CAVALNEKLFF
TGCGCGGTGGCCCTCAATGAAAAACTGTTTTTT
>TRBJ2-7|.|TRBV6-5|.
CASKDEGAYEQYF
TGTGCCAGCAAAGATGAAGGGGCATACGAGCAGTACTTC
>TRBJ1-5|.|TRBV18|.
CASSGGESNQPQHF
TGTGCCAGCTCCGGGGGGGAAAGCAATCAGCCCCAGCATTTT
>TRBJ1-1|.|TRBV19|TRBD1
CASSRTGEREAFF
TGTGCCAGTAGCCGGACAGGGGAGAGGGAAGCTTTCTTT
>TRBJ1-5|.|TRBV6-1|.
CASSESGNSNQPQHF
TGTGCCAGCAGTGAATCAGGGAATAGCAATCAGCCCCAGCATTTT
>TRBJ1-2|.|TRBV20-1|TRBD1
CSATGGNGYTF
TGCAGTGCTACAGGGGGCAATGGCTACACCTTC
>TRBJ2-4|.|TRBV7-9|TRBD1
CASSSNRDRGAKNIQYF
TGTGCCAGCAGCTCGAACAGGGACAGGGGAGCCAAAAACATTCAGTACTTC
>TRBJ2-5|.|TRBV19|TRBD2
CASSPGTTGGETQYF
TGTGCCAGTAGTCCAGGGACTACCGGAGGGGAGACCCAGTACTTC
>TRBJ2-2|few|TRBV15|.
CATSRVGWAGELFF
TGTGCCACCAGCAGAGTCGGGTGGGCCGGGGAGCTGTTTTTT
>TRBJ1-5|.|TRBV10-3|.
CAISESEGSQPQHF
TGTGCCATCAGTGAGAGTGAGGGATCTCAGCCCCAGCATTTT
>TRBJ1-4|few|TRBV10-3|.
CAISESGSNLNEKLFF
TGTGCCATCAGTGAGTCCGGGAGTAACTTGAATGAAAAACTGTTTTTT
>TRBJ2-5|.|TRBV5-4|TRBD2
CASSWGGGRMETQYF
TGTGCCAGCAGCTGGGGGGGAGGAAGAATGGAGACCCAGTACTTC
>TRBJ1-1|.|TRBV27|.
CASRQNRDRTEAFF
TGTGCCAGCAGGCAAAACAGGGATAGGACTGAAGCTTTCTTT
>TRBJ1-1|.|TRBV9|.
CASSVVNLDTEAFF
TGTGCCAGCAGCGTAGTCAACTTGGACACTGAAGCTTTCTTT
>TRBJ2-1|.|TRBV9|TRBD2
CASSVALASGHNEQFF
TGTGCCAGCAGCGTAGCTCTCGCTAGCGGGCACAATGAGCAGTTCTTC
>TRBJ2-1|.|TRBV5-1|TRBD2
CASSAGLAVTYNEQFF
TGCGCCAGCAGCGCAGGACTAGCGGTGACCTACAATGAGCAGTTCTTC
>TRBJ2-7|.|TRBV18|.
CASSGVNEQYF
TGTGCCAGCTCAGGAGTCAACGAGCAGTACTTC
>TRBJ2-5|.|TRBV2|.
CASSDVGGVAQYF
TGTGCCAGCAGTGATGTCGGGGGAGTGGCCCAGTACTTC
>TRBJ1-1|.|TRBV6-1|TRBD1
CASSGQGIGNTEAFF
TGTGCCAGCAGTGGACAGGGGATAGGGAACACTGAAGCTTTCTTT
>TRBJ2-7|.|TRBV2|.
CASREEDRIEQYF
TGTGCCAGCAGAGAGGAAGACAGGATCGAGCAGTACTTC